Listed here are 6 T cell receptor beta chains from one sample, sequenced in a study of T-cell memory formation after mild COVID-19. TCRdb fed the 5' RACE reads into MiXCR, producing one record per CDR3 protein. This table holds about 320,000 distinct CDR3 sequences, 13% to 15% found once. Sequenced input: PBMCs or a T cell subset sorted from them (not recorded which). The origin of the receptors is a man aged 18 to 29 who had mild COVID-19 (a few samples of this study predate the infection). Cell type and time point are not known.

The J gene is TRBJ2-1, the V gene TRBV29-1; D not resolved. The V end lost 6 bases, the J end lost 15 bases, and 15 bases lay between the germline ends. Germline V gene data show CDR1 as SQVTM and CDR2 as ANQGSEA. This CDR3 has 10 amino acids. The DNA of the CDR3 is TGCAGCGTCGAGACGGGCGTGGGGTTCTTC. Residues: CSVETGVGFF.

This clonotype occurred many times. This sequence joins TRBV19 and TRBJ2-7; D remains ambiguous. The CDR3 consists of 13 residues. Germline V lookup: CDR1 LNHDA, CDR2 SQIVND (reference sequence). V lost 5 bases to trimming and J lost 4 bases, with 12 bases between them. CDR3: CASSVGRIYEQYF. For the CDR3, the DNA is TGTGCCAGTAGTGTGGGCCGGATTTACGAGCAGTACTTC. The variable domain in full, completed from reference TRBV19 and TRBJ2-7, reads DGGITQSPKYLFRKEGQNVTLSCEQNLNHDAMYWYRQDPGQGLRLIYYSQIVNDFQKGDIAEGYSVSREKKESFPLTVTSAQKNPTAFYLCASSVGRIYEQYFGPGTRLTVT.

In DNA, the CDR3 is TGTGCCAGCTTCTCGGGGGGTACGGGCACTGAAGCTTTCTTT. It codes for CASFSGGTGTEAFF. V and J are TRBV2 and TRBJ1-1; D might be TRBD1 (5 bases). V shed 8 bases and J shed 4 bases, with 17 bases lying between them. The CDR3 consists of 14 residues. CDR1 and CDR2 (germline): SNHLY, FYNNEI.

The table lists this clonotype with a few counts. The chain is built from TRBV20-1 and TRBJ2-3, with 11 bases aligning to TRBD2. CDR1 and CDR2 (germline): DFQATT, SNEGSKA (reference sequence). V dropped 2 bases and J dropped 9; count of bases not matched to a gene: 1. The CDR3 covers 12 residues. CDR3 region: CSARTSGGTQYF. CDR3 coding DNA: TGCAGTGCTAGAACTAGCGGGGGCACGCAGTATTTT.

The table lists this clonotype with many counts. The chain uses TRBV25-1 and TRBJ2-5; 9 bases align to TRBD2. Germline CDR1 reads MGHDK; CDR2 reads SYGVNS. The CDR3 totals 17 residues. After removal of 2 bases from V and 1 base from J, the junction contained 8 bases not matched to a gene. The CDR3 DNA sequence: TGTGCCAGCAGTGAAAGGGCAGCGGGGGGACCCCAAGAGACCCAGTACTTC. Translation: CASSERAAGGPQETQYF.

The chain joins TRBV5-5 to TRBJ2-2, with 9 bases aligning to TRBD1. The V gene's germline CDR1 is SGHKS and CDR2 YYEKEE (reference sequence). Trimming took 3 bases from V and 9 from J; bases not matched to a gene: 9. CDR3 length: 15 residues. The CDR3 region is CASSSLDRGVWELFF. The CDR3 DNA reads TGTGCCAGCAGCTCTCTTGACAGGGGGGTATGGGAGCTGTTTTTT.